In this sample, the clone carrying this T cell receptor (beta chain) turned up many times. Germline V gene lookup returns CDR1 LGHNA and CDR2 YSLEER. This CDR3 has 15 residues. V was cut by 0 bases and J by 4 bases, with 7 bases left in between. Primers targeting TRAV and TRBV primed first-strand cDNA, covering alpha and beta chains. The TCRs were subjected to amplification over approximately 20 PCR cycles employing a constant-region primer in conjunction with a V-primer adapter. TCRdb ran MiXCR on the reads and lists one entry per CDR3 protein. The repertoire holds 80,000 to 95,000 distinct CDR3 sequences, roughly 9% seen once, with about 1% in the top ten. This sample stems from a study of low-dose radiotherapy and immunotherapy resistance in tumors. Study at large: Per fraction, Cohort 2 was given 1 Gy every two weeks, accumulating a total of 13 Gy over 26 weeks.

The time point was: before trial treatment. The receptor comes from a male donor with prostate cancer. The input for sequencing was PBMCs, taken before treatment. The chain links TRBV4-3 to TRBJ1-6; D gene unclear. This chain's CDR3 is CASSQEGQYNSPLHF. DNA for the CDR3: TGCGCCAGCAGCCAAGAGGGCCAGTATAATTCACCCCTCCACTTT.